The subject of this entry is one TCR beta chain. The data originate from a study of control samples from healthy donors and cancer patients. The table came from immunoSEQ multiplex PCR; TCRdb's copy has only in-frame clones and leaves some out. Of about 93,000 clones listed, roughly nine tenths are singletons. The CDR3 covers 17 residues. Germline V gene sequence: CDR1 LGHDT, CDR2 YNNKEL (reference sequence). V was trimmed by 1 base and J by 4 bases, leaving 17 bases between them. The sequenced sample was blood. This receptor was obtained from a woman aged 70 to 79 in good health. V usage is TRBV3-1 (or the pseudogene TRBV3-2) and J usage is TRBJ1-3; D is uncertain. The CDR3 nucleotides read TGTGCCAGCAGCCAAGGGAGAAGGAGGGTAGTGGGAAACACCATATATTTT. Residues: CASSQGRRRVVGNTIYF.